The TCR beta chain under discussion was sequenced for a study of T cell repertoires in cytomegalovirus infection. Study background: From public TCR beta signatures came an indication of both CMV infection and matching HLA type.

Study findings and constraints: The study identified carriers of CMV plus the relevant HLA from cumulative public TCR beta family frequency.

On this clonotype itself: The antigen is undetermined.

TCRdb re-called the reads with MiXCR, one entry per CDR3 protein. This table holds about 310,000 distinct CDR3 sequences, about a sixth found once. Sequenced: PBMCs. This clonotype was sampled from a human donor in good health (CMV status not recorded). Some clones in this sample may be carry-over from other donors' samples.

CDR3 DNA: TGTGCCAGCAGTCGCGCCGGGACTAGCGGGGAAACAAACTACGAGCAGTACTTC. Amino acid sequence: CASSRAGTSGETNYEQYF. The chain employs TRBV6-6 and TRBJ2-7; 13 bases fit TRBD2. From germline, CDR1 is MNHNY and CDR2 SVGAGI (reference sequence). The CDR3 loop spans 18 amino acids. V shed 5 bases, J shed 3 bases, and the junction held 13 bases outside the gene matches.